This T cell receptor beta chain was sequenced for a study of OX40 agonist ivuxolimab in advanced cancers. Comment on this clone: Its target is not known.

TCRdb's table, derived via immunoSEQ multiplex PCR, lists solely in-frame clones and lacks some. Of about 11,000 clones detected, around 80% appear once; the ten largest clones hold approximately 16%. Study conclusions and caveats: Among some nonresponders, normalized T-cell clonal expansion was also low. The investigators did not determine what antigen specificity the expanded peripheral T cells had.

Germline V gene sequence: CDR1 MNHEY, CDR2 SMNVEV (reference sequence). V lost 8 bases, J lost 3 bases, and 10 bases lay in between. The CDR3 extends over 12 amino acids. The sequence derives from an adult with an advanced solid tumor such as melanoma, head and neck, liver or kidney cancer. The chain couples TRBV27 to TRBJ1-1, with no clear D. Sequenced here: CD4+ or CD8+ T cells sorted from blood, sampled in a trial of the OX40 agonist ivuxolimab. The chain's CDR3 is CASGPADTEAFF. Here the CDR3 DNA reads TGTGCCAGCGGACCGGCTGACACTGAAGCTTTCTTT.